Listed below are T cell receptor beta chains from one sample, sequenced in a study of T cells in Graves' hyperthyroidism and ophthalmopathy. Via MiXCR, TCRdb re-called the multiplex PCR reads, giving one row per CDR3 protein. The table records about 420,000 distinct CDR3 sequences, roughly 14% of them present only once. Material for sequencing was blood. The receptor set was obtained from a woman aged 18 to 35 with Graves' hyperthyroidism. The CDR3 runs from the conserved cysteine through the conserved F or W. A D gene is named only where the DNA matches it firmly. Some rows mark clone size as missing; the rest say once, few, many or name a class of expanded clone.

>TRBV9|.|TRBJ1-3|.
CASSVGGATGNTIYF
TGTGCCAGCAGCGTAGGGGGGGCGACTGGAAACACCATATATTTT
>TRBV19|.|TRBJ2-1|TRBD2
CASSISLAVYNEQFF
TGTGCCAGTAGTATAAGTCTAGCGGTCTACAATGAGCAGTTCTTC
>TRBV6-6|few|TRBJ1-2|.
CASSYSGLSYGYTF
TGTGCCAGCAGTTACTCTGGACTCTCCTATGGCTACACCTTC
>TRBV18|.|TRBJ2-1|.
CARSSFVSSYNEQFF
TGTGCCAGATCATCCTTTGTCAGCTCCTACAATGAGCAGTTCTTC
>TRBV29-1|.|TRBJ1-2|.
CSVEMVSPGPNAYRGYTF
TGCAGCGTTGAAATGGTTTCGCCGGGACCGAATGCCTACAGGGGCTACACCTTC
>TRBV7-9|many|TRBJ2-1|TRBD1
CASRRPGQGLNEQFF
TGTGCCAGCAGACGCCCGGGACAGGGGCTCAATGAGCAGTTCTTC
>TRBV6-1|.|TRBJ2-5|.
CASRTHVGGLSETQYF
TGTGCCAGCAGGACGCATGTCGGGGGGCTTTCGGAGACCCAGTACTTC
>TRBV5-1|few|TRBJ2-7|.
CASSVGTPRASYEQYF
TGCGCCAGCAGCGTCGGGACACCACGGGCGTCCTACGAGCAGTACTTC
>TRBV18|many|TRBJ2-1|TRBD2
CASSPSGRESYNEQFF
TGTGCCAGCTCACCTAGCGGGAGGGAGTCCTACAATGAGCAGTTCTTC
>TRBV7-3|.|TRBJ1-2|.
CASKERANYGYTF
TGTGCCAGCAAGGAAAGAGCTAACTATGGCTACACCTTC
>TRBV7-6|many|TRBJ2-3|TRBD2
CASSLGTSEPTDTQYF
TGTGCCAGCAGCTTAGGGACTAGCGAACCCACAGATACGCAGTATTTT
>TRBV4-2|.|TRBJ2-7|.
CASSLSSEQYF
TGTGCCAGCAGCCTTAGTAGCGAGCAGTACTTC
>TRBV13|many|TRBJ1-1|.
CASSLGHPTPTEAFF
TGTGCCAGCAGCTTAGGCCACCCCACGCCGACTGAAGCTTTCTTT
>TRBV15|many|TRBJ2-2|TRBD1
CATSVTDRGFTGELFF
TGTGCCACCAGCGTCACGGACAGGGGTTTCACCGGGGAGCTGTTTTTT
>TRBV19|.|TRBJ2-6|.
CASWKLPEANVLTF
TGTGCCAGTTGGAAACTCCCTGAGGCCAACGTCCTGACTTTC
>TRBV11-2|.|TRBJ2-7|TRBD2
CASLGLAGVEEQYF
TGTGCCAGCCTGGGACTAGCGGGAGTCGAGGAGCAGTACTTC
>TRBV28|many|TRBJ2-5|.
CASSYQETQYF
TGTGCCAGCAGCTACCAAGAGACCCAGTACTTC
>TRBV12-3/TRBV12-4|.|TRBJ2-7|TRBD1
CASSFVGQGLNEQYF
TGTGCCAGCAGTTTCGTGGGACAGGGTCTCAACGAGCAGTACTTC
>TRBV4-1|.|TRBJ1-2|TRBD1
CASSKPGQGKNYGYTF
TGCGCCAGCAGCAAACCCGGACAGGGTAAGAACTATGGCTACACCTTC
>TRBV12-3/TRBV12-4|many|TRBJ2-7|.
CASSLGRSGEQYF
TGTGCCAGCAGTCTTGGACGATCGGGCGAGCAGTACTTC